The next 26 T cell receptor beta chains were all read from a single sample in a study of CD8+ T cells in alopecia areata. A sort of pooled cutaneous lymph node cells used CD4, CD8alpha, NKG2D, NKG2ACE and other stains. In each case, RNA was isolated and then reverse transcribed into cDNA as the sequencing template. The repertoire was sequenced with immunoSEQ multiplex PCR; TCRdb's copy has only in-frame clones and lacks some. The sample has over 250,000 clones, none seen only once. Material for sequencing was CD4+ T cells sorted from a lymph node. Receptor source: a C3H/HeJ mouse with alopecia areata. Mice of this strain are of MHC haplotype H2-k.

This clone was found a few times. The genes are named according to mouse. The read is 4 residues too short to cover the CDR3 end, so that end is filled in from the germline J gene. The sample contains more than one DNA sequence encoding this CDR3. V usage is TRBV13-1 and J usage is TRBJ1-1, with D perhaps TRBD1 (5 bases). Trimming left V 3 bases short and J 1 base short, with 7 bases between. The V gene's germline CDR1 is NSHNY and CDR2 SYGAGN. The CDR3 runs 13 residues. The CDR3 DNA, read in part, is TGTGCCAGCAGTGCGGGGGGGAACACA. Amino acid sequence: CASSAGGNT. The CDR3 in full is CASSAGGNTEVFF.

This clone was seen many times. These gene names are mouse names. CDR3 sequence: CASSRVAGQDTQYF. The sequenced part of the CDR3 DNA is TGTGCTAGCAGTAGAGTGGCTGGGCAAGAC. V gene TRBV17 combines with J gene TRBJ2-5, with a possible D match to TRBD2 (5 bases). The read halts 4 residues ahead of the CDR3 end, with the missing end drawn from the germline J gene. CDR3 size: 14 residues. V lost 1 base to trimming and J lost 3 bases, with 8 bases between them. Germline V CDR1 and CDR2: MNHDT, YYDKIL.

This clone was detected a few times. Gene names are the mouse ones. The CDR3 extends 4 residues past the end of the read, so its final part is completed from the germline J gene. V and J are TRBV14 and TRBJ2-1; TRBD1 agrees at 11 bases. CDR3 length: 15 residues. Germline V gene sequence: CDR1 SGHDT, CDR2 FRDEAV. CDR3: CASSFWDRGEAEQFF. The DNA read from the CDR3 is TGTGCCAGCAGTTTCTGGGACAGGGGGGAGGCT. Filled out from reference TRBV14 and TRBJ2-1, the complete variable domain reads EAGVTQSPRYAVLQEGQAVSFWCDPISGHDTLYWYQQPRDQGPQLLVYFRDEAVIDNSQLPSDRFSAVRPKGTNSTLKIQSAKQGDTATYLCASSFWDRGEAEQFFGPGTRLTVL.

There are a few counts of this clone. Gene names are the mouse ones. The CDR3 end is not reached by the read, which stops 4 residues before it; the germline J gene fills it in. The rearrangement joins TRBV19 to TRBJ2-7, with TRBD2 identical over 7 bases. CDR3 length: 14 residues. CDR1 FNHDT and CDR2 SITEND come from the germline V gene (reference sequence). V shed 6 bases, J shed 0 bases, and the junction held 6 bases outside the gene matches. Incomplete CDR3 DNA: TGTGCCAGCACCCCCTGGGGGAGCTCCTAT. Its protein is CASTPWGSSY. The CDR3, in full, reads CASTPWGSSYEQYF.

In regard to this clone: The genes are named according to mouse. The read stops 4 residues short of the end of the CDR3; the missing end is completed from the germline J gene. The rearrangement links TRBV13-3 to TRBJ2-3; a weak D match, TRBD1 (5 bases). The CDR3 is 14 amino acids. Germline V gene data show CDR1 as NNHDY and CDR2 as SYVADS. The germline V and J ends were trimmed by 6 bases and 0 bases, with 11 bases remaining between them. The sequenced CDR3 bases are TGTGCCAGCACCGGACAACCTAGTGCAGAA. Encoded protein: CASTGQPSAE. The full-length CDR3 reads as CASTGQPSAETLYF.

A note on this clone: Genes and germline are mouse. The CDR3 region is CASSRLGDTGQLYF. The sequenced CDR3 bases are TGTGCCAGCAGCCGACTGGGGGACACCGGG. J is TRBJ2-2 and V is TRBV19; 9 bases fit TRBD2. The read terminates 4 residues ahead of where the CDR3 ends, so the germline J gene completes it. The germline CDR1 and CDR2 sequences are FNHDT and SITEND (reference sequence). The CDR3 spans 14 residues. J gave up 3 bases and V 5 bases, and 2 bases lay outside the gene matches.

This clone was counted a few times. Gene names are the mouse ones. The observed sequence ends 4 residues before the CDR3 terminus, with the missing tail filled in from the germline J gene. The rearrangement joins TRBV19 to TRBJ2-1; D may be TRBD2 (6 bases). Germline lookup yields CDR1 FNHDT and CDR2 SITEND (reference sequence). This CDR3 has 12 amino acids. CDR3 DNA (partial): TGTGCCAGCAGTCCCGGGGGGGCT. It codes for CASSPGGA. The whole CDR3 reads CASSPGGAEQFF.

About this clone: Gene names denote mouse genes. The read comes to an end 4 residues before the CDR3 does, leaving the germline J gene to fill in the end. Other DNA sequences in this sample translate to the same CDR3. The chain couples TRBV5 to TRBJ2-7; D is unclear. Germline CDR1 and CDR2: LGHNA and YNLKQL (reference sequence). Deletions cut 4 bases from V and 3 bases from J, with 7 bases between. The CDR3 is 12 residues long. CDR3 amino acids: CASSRDNYEQYF. The CDR3 bases that were read are TGTGCCAGCAGCCGCGACAACTAT.

A word on this clone: Here the gene names and germline are mouse. The read gets to within 4 residues of the CDR3 end, and the germline J gene fills in the rest. The chain joins TRBV13-2 to TRBJ2-3; 8 bases are a match to TRBD2. The V gene end was trimmed by 6 bases and the J gene end by 1 base; junction bases not matched to a gene: 7. The CDR3 contains 15 residues. CDR1 is NNHNN, CDR2 SYGAGS, per germline (reference sequence). The chain's CDR3 is CASVKDWGGAETLYF. The DNA read from the CDR3 is TGTGCCAGCGTTAAAGACTGGGGTGGTGCAGAA.

With regard to this clone: The listed genes are named as in mouse. CDR3 DNA, as far as it was read: TGTGCCAGCAGTGATACTGGGGGGGTCTCAAACACCGGG. It codes for CASSDTGGVSNTG. The entire CDR3 reads CASSDTGGVSNTGQLYF. This chain connects TRBV13-3 to TRBJ2-2; TRBD2 aligns across 10 bases. Coverage ceases 4 residues before the CDR3 finishes, and the germline J gene fills in the end. The germline V gene has CDR1 NNHDY and CDR2 SYVADS. The CDR3 is 17 amino acids. V lost 1 base, J lost 0 bases, and 3 bases stayed unmatched.

Notes on this clone: The genes and germline here are from mouse. The CDR3 loop is CASSLGTGEDTQYF. Partial CDR3 DNA: TGTGCCAGCAGCTTAGGGACTGGGGAAGAC. This chain connects TRBV3 to TRBJ2-5; TRBD2 matches at 9 bases. The DNA ends 4 residues before the CDR3 does, and the rest of the CDR3 is filled in from the germline J gene. The CDR3 contains 14 residues. Looked up from germline, CDR1 is SNHLY and CDR2 is FYNGKV (reference sequence).

Concerning this clone itself: All gene names here are mouse names. This sample also contains other DNA sequences that code for the same CDR3. The chain's CDR3 is CASSDRGLGYEQYF. The CDR3 DNA, read in part, is TGTGCCAGCAGTGATAGAGGACTGGGGTAT. The chain combines TRBV13-1 with TRBJ2-7; 9 positions agree with TRBD2. The read halts 4 residues ahead of the CDR3 end, with the missing end drawn from the germline J gene. This CDR3 is built from 14 residues. In germline, CDR1 is NSHNY, CDR2 SYGAGN.

This clone was observed a handful of times. Mouse names are used for the genes. The sequenced part of the CDR3 DNA is TGTGCCAGCAGTGATGTGGTGGGGGGGACTAGTGCAGAA. This translates into CASSDVVGGTSAE. The full CDR3 protein reads CASSDVVGGTSAETLYF. The chain is built from TRBV13-1 and TRBJ2-3; 8 bases align to TRBD2. The read ends 4 residues early relative to the CDR3; the germline J gene fills the gap. CDR3 length: 17 residues. Germline V gene sequence: CDR1 NSHNY, CDR2 SYGAGN. The trim removed 0 bases at V and 0 bases at J, leaving 6 bases unmatched.

This clone showed up many times. Each gene name is a mouse one. The read ends 4 residues before the CDR3 terminus; that terminus is restored from the germline J gene. Other DNA sequences in the sample encode the same CDR3. The V and J genes are TRBV13-3 and TRBJ2-3, with 7 nucleotides matching TRBD1. V was clipped by 3 bases and J by 0 bases; unmatched bases: 1. The CDR3 covers 14 residues. CDR1 NNHDY and CDR2 SYVADS come from the germline V gene. The CDR3: CASSGQGSAETLYF. The CDR3 bases that were read are TGTGCCAGCAGTGGACAGGGTAGTGCAGAA.

This clone was picked up a small number of times. Gene names are mouse gene names. The CDR3 is cut off 4 residues early in the read; its end comes from the germline J gene. J is TRBJ2-3 and V is TRBV5; D perhaps matches TRBD2 (7 bases). CDR3 size: 16 residues. V was trimmed by 2 bases and J by 1 base, leaving 13 bases between them. In germline, CDR1 is LGHNA, CDR2 YNLKQL (reference sequence). CDR3 bases read: TGTGCCAGCAGCCAAATGGGGGGCGACGGTGCAGAA. This translates into CASSQMGGDGAE. The entire CDR3 is CASSQMGGDGAETLYF.

Regarding this clone: Mouse germline and gene names are used. Read sequence stops 4 residues before the CDR3 end, and the germline J gene provides the missing end. The sample holds other DNA sequences that translate to the same CDR3. The rearrangement links TRBV1 to TRBJ2-3; 7 bases map to TRBD1. The CDR3 is 14 residues long. Germline CDR1 reads NSQYPW; CDR2 reads LRSPGD (reference sequence). Trimming at V came to 3 bases and at J to 3 bases, leaving 3 bases not matched to a gene. CDR3 sequence reads: CTCSAGTDAETLYF. The CDR3 bases that were read are TGCACCTGCAGTGCGGGGACAGACGCAGAA.

This clone was recorded a few times. The gene names given are mouse names. The CDR3 end lies 4 residues beyond the end of the read and is filled in from the germline J gene. The chain has TRBV4 and TRBJ2-5, with D hard to call. Trimming stripped 5 bases from V and 0 bases from J, with 6 bases between. Germline V gene lookup returns CDR1 LGHDT and CDR2 YNNKQL (reference sequence). This CDR3 contains 13 residues. The CDR3 spells CASSHNNQDTQYF. The CDR3 bases that were read are TGTGCCAGCAGCCACAATAACCAAGAC.

Remarks on this clone: All gene names here are mouse names. The CDR3 bases that were read are TGTGCCAGCAGCGAAAGCAGGGGAAGCAACACA. Its translation is CASSESRGSNT. The whole CDR3 sequence reads CASSESRGSNTEVFF. The genes are TRBV13-3 and TRBJ1-1; D might be TRBD1 (6 bases). The read stops 4 residues short of the end of the CDR3; the missing end is completed from the germline J gene. The CDR3 length is 15 residues. Germline-derived CDR1 and CDR2 are NNHDY and SYVADS. The ends were cut back, 5 bases at V and 2 bases at J, with 16 bases in the middle.

This clone occurred a few times. The germline and genes are mouse ones. Read sequence stops 3 residues before the CDR3 end, and the germline J gene provides the missing end. The genes are TRBV13-1 and TRBJ1-6, with a weak D call TRBD1 (5 bases). TRBJ1-6 is known as an ORF, though its function is uncertain. The CDR3 length is 14 residues. Trimming left V 5 bases short and J 3 bases short, with 9 bases between. Germline-derived CDR1 and CDR2 are NSHNY and SYGAGN. The covered CDR3 bases are TGTGCCAGCAGCTCGGACAACTATAATTCGCCC. Translated: CASSSDNYNSP. The whole CDR3 protein is CASSSDNYNSPLYF.

Comments on this clone: Gene names are mouse gene names. The read terminates 4 residues before the CDR3 end, so the remaining end is supplied by the germline J gene. The sample has other DNA sequences that encode this CDR3 too. The chain is built from TRBV13-1 and TRBJ2-1; 8 bases agree with TRBD1. Germline V lookup: CDR1 NSHNY, CDR2 SYGAGN. The CDR3 consists of 15 residues. The trim removed 0 bases at V and 3 bases at J, leaving 2 bases unmatched. CDR3 protein: CASSDAGGGYAEQFF. The covered CDR3 bases are TGTGCCAGCAGTGATGCAGGGGGCGGCTATGCT.

This clone was seen a few times. Germline and genes: mouse. The CDR3 extends 4 residues past the end of the read, so its final part is completed from the germline J gene. This same CDR3 is encoded by further DNA sequences in the sample. This rearrangement joins TRBV13-3 to TRBJ2-2; the D is unclear. Germline lookup yields CDR1 NNHDY and CDR2 SYVADS. This CDR3 is 14 amino acids long. Trimming pared 1 base from V and 1 base from J, leaving 5 bases between. The CDR3 bases that were read are TGTGCCAGCAGTGATATCCAAAACACCGGG. Translated, it gives CASSDIQNTG. The full CDR3 is CASSDIQNTGQLYF. Looking up the rest from reference TRBV13-3 and TRBJ2-2 gives the full variable domain: EAAVTQSPRSKVAVTGGKVTLSCHQTNNHDYMYWYRQDTGHGLRLIHYSYVADSTEKGDIPDGYKASRPSQENFSLILELASLSQTAVYFCASSDIQNTGQLYFGEGSKLTVL.

Only a few counts were recorded for this clone. Each gene name is a mouse one. Read coverage stops 4 residues before the CDR3 terminus; the germline J gene supplies the remainder. The chain is built from TRBV14 and TRBJ2-1; maybe TRBD1 (6 bases). The CDR3 has 15 amino acids. Germline CDR1 SGHDT, CDR2 FRDEAV. Trimming shortened V by 2 bases and J by 0 bases, and 9 bases separated the two germline ends. The part of the CDR3 DNA that was read is TGTGCCAGCAGTTTGGGGGACACTAACTATGCT. Its protein product is CASSLGDTNYA. The CDR3 in its entirety is CASSLGDTNYAEQFF.

To note about this clone: Mouse gene names apply. The read gets to within 4 residues of the CDR3 end, and the germline J gene fills in the rest. This chain joins TRBV1 and TRBJ1-2, with D possibly being TRBD1 (6 bases). V shed 5 bases and J shed 0 bases, with 13 bases lying between them. Germline V gene lookup returns CDR1 NSQYPW and CDR2 LRSPGD (reference sequence). This CDR3 has 15 residues. CDR3 DNA (partial): TGCACCTGCAGTCCGGGACAAAATTCAAACTCC. It encodes CTCSPGQNSNS. In full, the CDR3 reads CTCSPGQNSNSDYTF.

This clone occurred a few times. Gene names and germline refer to mouse. The read falls 4 residues short of the CDR3 end, and the missing part is taken from the germline J gene. The chain recombines TRBV13-2 with TRBJ2-1; 9 bases fit TRBD1. V trimming: 1 base; J trimming: 1 base; junction bases outside the gene matches: 12. The CDR3 has 19 amino acids. CDR1 and CDR2 (germline): NNHNN, SYGAGS (reference sequence). This CDR3 reads CASGDRAGTGSPNYAEQFF. The covered CDR3 bases are TGTGCCAGCGGTGATAGGGCCGGGACAGGGAGTCCCAACTATGCT.

Points on this clone: Germline and genes: mouse. The sequenced fragment ends 4 residues before the CDR3 boundary, so the rest is inferred from the germline J gene. The genes are TRBV14 and TRBJ2-5, with TRBD1 as a possible D gene (5 bases). The V end lost 5 bases, the J end lost 2 bases, and 12 bases lay between the germline ends. CDR1 SGHDT and CDR2 FRDEAV come from the germline V gene. This CDR3 spans 14 amino acids. The CDR3 here is CASSPGPAQDTQYF. The sequenced part of the CDR3 DNA is TGTGCCAGCAGCCCAGGGCCTGCCCAAGAC.

This clone occurred a few times. Mouse gene names and germline throughout. The CDR3 DNA, read in part, is TGTGCCTGGAGTCTGGAGACCGACTCC. Its protein is CAWSLETDS. The CDR3 as a whole reads CAWSLETDSDYTF. The rearrangement links TRBV31 to TRBJ1-2; D is unclear. The CDR3 end lies 4 residues beyond the end of the read and is filled in from the germline J gene. The ends were cut back, 0 bases at V and 3 bases at J, with 8 bases in the middle. Germline V gives CDR1 GKSSPN, CDR2 SITVG. The CDR3 contains 13 residues.